The rows below give T cell receptor beta chains drawn from one sample of a study of metastatic and nonmetastatic thyroid tumors. TCRdb re-clonotyped the PCR reads via MiXCR. The sample lists fewer than 20,000 clones; roughly 26% were seen once. Source material: tumor tissue. These TCRs come from a male donor with papillary thyroid cancer or a benign thyroid nodule (not recorded which). Some clones in this sample may be carry-over from other donors' samples. Both conserved end residues are part of each CDR3. A D gene is named only where the DNA matches it firmly. Some rows have no size entry. The others give once, few or many, or a class for an expanded clone.

j_gene	abundance	v_gene	d_gene	CDR3nt	CDR3aa
TRBJ2-7	medium-sized	TRBV6-1	.	TGTGCCAGCAGAGGACCCCTCGAAGGGTCCTACGAGCAGTACTTC	CASRGPLEGSYEQYF
TRBJ2-7	.	TRBV12-3/TRBV12-4	TRBD2	TGTGCCAGCAGTTCCCCGACTAGCTGGACCTACGAGCAGTACTTC	CASSSPTSWTYEQYF
TRBJ2-3	.	TRBV24-1	.	TGTGCCACCAGTGATATAGAGACAGACACAGATACGCAGTATTTT	CATSDIETDTDTQYF
TRBJ2-5	medium-sized	TRBV7-8	TRBD1	TGTGCCAGCAGCACAGGGGAAGAGACCCAGTACTTC	CASSTGEETQYF
TRBJ2-7	few	TRBV2	TRBD1	TGTGCCAGCAGCCAAGGGGGACAGCGATTGGATGAGCAGTACTTC	CASSQGGQRLDEQYF
TRBJ1-5	few	TRBV6-1	.	TGTGCCAGCAGTGAACTCTGTGGGTCGTGGGAACAGCCCCAGCATTTT	CASSELCGSWEQPQHF
TRBJ1-1	medium-sized	TRBV7-9	TRBD1	TGTGCCAGCAGCTTAACCAGGACAGGGGGCACTGAAGCTTTCTTT	CASSLTRTGGTEAFF
TRBJ2-2	.	TRBV2	.	TGTGCCAGCAGCCTCGGAACGAACACCGGGGAGCTGTTTTTT	CASSLGTNTGELFF
TRBJ1-5	few	TRBV12-3/TRBV12-4	.	TGTGCCAGCAGTCCCACAGGTGCGTCCCAGCATTTT	CASSPTGASQHF
TRBJ2-7	many	TRBV19	.	TGTGCCAGCAGCATTACCTTCGCCTACGAGCAGTACTTC	CASSITFAYEQYF
TRBJ2-7	many	TRBV18	.	TGTGCCAGCTCACCACCTGATTGGGGCTCCTACGAGCAGTACTTC	CASSPPDWGSYEQYF
TRBJ2-7	.	TRBV28	.	TGTGCCAGCGCTACCTCCTACGAGCAGTACTTC	CASATSYEQYF
TRBJ2-7	medium-sized	TRBV6-1	TRBD2	TGTGCCAGCAAGCCTGGGGGGGAGATCTACGAGCAGTACTTC	CASKPGGEIYEQYF
TRBJ2-1	many	TRBV7-9	.	TGTGCCAGCAGCTTAACGGCGTCGGGGGATGAGCAGTTCTTC	CASSLTASGDEQFF
TRBJ2-7	.	TRBV7-2	TRBD1	TGTGCCAGCTCAAAGGACAGGGCAAAAAACTACGAGCAGTACTTC	CASSKDRAKNYEQYF
TRBJ1-1	.	TRBV28	.	TGTGCCAGCAGTTTATCCCTTGAAGCTTTCTTT	CASSLSLEAFF
TRBJ2-1	many	TRBV6-1	TRBD1	TGTGCCAGCAGTCTAATACCGGGACAGGCGGTTGGTGAGCAGTTCTTC	CASSLIPGQAVGEQFF